These 30 T cell receptor beta chains share one sample of origin, sequenced in a study of OX40 agonist ivuxolimab in advanced cancers. TCRdb's copy holds only in-frame clones and misses some; the assay was immunoSEQ multiplex PCR. Of some 45,000 clones in the sample, 82% were seen once. The specimen comprised CD4+ or CD8+ T cells sorted from blood, sampled in a trial of the OX40 agonist ivuxolimab. Receptor source: an adult with an advanced solid tumor such as melanoma, head and neck, liver or kidney cancer.

This clone was seen a few times. V gene TRBV7-2 combines with J gene TRBJ2-2; 8 positions match TRBD1. CDR3 length: 15 amino acids. V lost 3 bases to trimming and J lost 4 bases; unmatched junction nucleotides: 4. Germline CDR1 and CDR2: SGHTA and FQGNSA. In DNA form, the CDR3 reads TGTGCCAGCAGCTTCGTGGGACAGGTCACCGGGGAGCTGTTTTTT. Residues: CASSFVGQVTGELFF.

The chain is built from TRBV11-1 and TRBJ2-5; D may match TRBD1 or TRBD2 (7 bases each). Germline V gives CDR1 SGHAT, CDR2 FQDESV (reference sequence). The V end lost 4 bases, the J end lost 5 bases, and 17 bases lay between the germline ends. CDR3 length equals 15 residues. DNA for the CDR3: TGTGCCAGCAGCTCCGCCCGACAGGGAGGGGAGACCCAGTACTTC. This sequence encodes CASSSARQGGETQYF.

The CDR3 loop reads CASSPPEQQETQYF. The CDR3 coding sequence is TGTGCCAGCTCACCACCGGAACAGCAAGAGACCCAGTACTTC. The V gene is TRBV18, the J gene TRBJ2-5, with D hard to call. Deletions cut 0 bases from V and 2 bases from J, with 7 bases between. Germline V CDR1 and CDR2: KGHSH, LQKENI. The CDR3 is 14 amino acids.

This chain uses TRBV2 with TRBJ2-5; 8 nucleotides agree with TRBD2. Germline V lookup: CDR1 SNHLY, CDR2 FYNNEI. With 7 bases clipped from V and 5 bases from J, the junction kept 12 bases outside the gene matches. This CDR3 spans 15 amino acids. DNA for the CDR3: TGTGCCAGCATATTATACGGGGGGGCCGGGGAGACCCAGTACTTC. Its translation: CASILYGGAGETQYF.

The chain combines TRBV5-4 with TRBJ2-5; D possibly uses TRBD1 or TRBD2 (5 bases each). The CDR3 loop spans 15 amino acids. V dropped 4 bases and J dropped 1 base, with 14 bases sitting between them. Germline lookup yields CDR1 SGHNT and CDR2 YYREEE (reference sequence). CDR3 nucleotide sequence: TGTGCCAGCAGCCTGGGGGTAGGAAGCCAAGAGACCCAGTACTTC. Encoded protein: CASSLGVGSQETQYF. Full variable domain (outside the CDR3, taken from reference TRBV5-4 and TRBJ2-5): ETGVTQSPTHLIKTRGQQVTLRCSSQSGHNTVSWYQQALGQGPQFIFQYYREEENGRGNFPPRFSGLQFPNYSSELNVNALELDDSALYLCASSLGVGSQETQYFGPGTRLLVL.

The CDR3 reads CASSLTSGFYEQYF. For the CDR3, the DNA is TGTGCCAGCAGCTTGACTAGCGGTTTCTACGAGCAGTACTTC. The rearrangement links TRBV7-2 to TRBJ2-7, with 9 bases lining up with TRBD2. The CDR3 loop spans 14 amino acids. Germline CDR1 SGHTA, CDR2 FQGNSA. V dropped 3 bases and J dropped 3; count of bases not matched to a gene: 3. The full variable domain, its missing parts supplied by reference TRBV7-2 and TRBJ2-7, is GAGVSQSPSNKVTEKGKDVELRCDPISGHTALYWYRQSLGQGLEFLIYFQGNSAPDKSGLPSDRFSAERTGGSVSTLTIQRTQQEDSAVYLCASSLTSGFYEQYFGPGTRLTVT.

The chain employs TRBV5-4 and TRBJ2-3; the D gene is possibly TRBD2 (6 bases). Trimming pared 0 bases from V and 4 bases from J, leaving 12 bases between. The germline V gene has CDR1 SGHNT and CDR2 YYREEE (reference sequence). The CDR3 totals 15 residues. CDR3 coding DNA: TGTGCCAGCAGCTTGGTAGCGGACTCTTCAGATACGCAGTATTTT. It translates to CASSLVADSSDTQYF.

The rearrangement joins TRBV4-1 to TRBJ2-2, with 11 nucleotides matching TRBD2. The germline CDR1 and CDR2 sequences are MGHRA and YSYEKL. This CDR3 is 16 amino acids long. V shed 6 bases and J 1 base; nucleotides not matched to a gene: 4. CDR3 bases: TGCGCCAGCAGTCTAGCGGGAGGAAGGAACACCGGGGAGCTGTTTTTT. This translates into CASSLAGGRNTGELFF.

The table lists this clone with a few counts. The V call is TRBV11-2, the J call TRBJ1-5; no firm D call. Trimming left V 3 bases short and J 2 bases short, with 8 bases between. Germline V lookup: CDR1 SGHAT, CDR2 FQNNGV. There are 14 residues in the CDR3. CDR3 sequence: CASSLGSGNQPQHF. The CDR3 DNA reads as TGTGCCAGCAGCTTGGGGTCGGGCAATCAGCCCCAGCATTTT.

The table lists this clone with a count of one. The chain employs TRBV27 and TRBJ1-1, with a possible D match to TRBD1 (5 bases). This CDR3 comprises 14 residues. V gave up 2 bases and J gave up 1 base, with 8 bases separating them. CDR1 and CDR2 (germline): MNHEY, SMNVEV (reference sequence). The CDR3 region has the DNA TGTGCCAGCAGTTTAAGTGGACAGAACACTGAAGCTTTCTTT. Translating it yields CASSLSGQNTEAFF.

The V gene is TRBV10-3, the J gene TRBJ2-3; TRBD2 aligns across 7 bases. V lost 7 bases, J lost 0 bases, and 4 bases stayed unmatched. Germline V CDR1 and CDR2: ENHRY, SYGVKD. The CDR3 loop spans 14 amino acids. CDR3 region: CAITGGISTDTQYF. The CDR3 DNA is TGTGCCATCACGGGGGGTATAAGCACAGATACGCAGTATTTT.

This clone was picked up one time. The V gene is TRBV21-1, the J gene TRBJ2-7; the table calls TRBD2, which could not be checked here. TRBV21-1 is termed a pseudogene. The CDR3 covers 11 residues. As DNA, the CDR3 is TGTGCCCTTCTGATGGCGGACGAGCAGTACTTC. Translated, it gives CALLMADEQYF.

The J gene is TRBJ1-1, the V gene TRBV30, with no clear D. The CDR3 runs to 11 residues. The V and J ends lost 2 bases and 7 bases respectively, with 8 bases between them. Germline CDR1 GTSNPN, CDR2 SVGIG (reference sequence). The CDR3 DNA reads as TGTGCCTGGAGTCCCAATCTTGAAGCTTTCTTT. This encodes CAWSPNLEAFF.

The chain uses TRBV12-2 and TRBJ1-6. TRBV12-2 is recorded as a pseudogene. The CDR3 is made up of 17 amino acids. CDR3 amino acids: CASRLARTVFGNSPLHF. As DNA, the CDR3 is TGTGCAAGTCGCTTAGCGAGGACCGTCTTTGGGAATTCACCCCTCCACTTT.

V is TRBV29-1 and J is TRBJ1-4; 10 bases match TRBD1. Per the germline V gene, CDR1 is SQVTM and CDR2 is ANQGSEA. J gave up 0 bases and V 5 bases, and 12 bases lay outside the gene matches. The CDR3 covers 18 residues. The DNA for the CDR3 is TGCAGCGTTTCCGGGACAGGGGTTAGCGAGGCAACTAATGAAAAACTGTTTTTT. This encodes CSVSGTGVSEATNEKLFF.

This clone was recorded a few times. This sequence joins TRBV12-2 and TRBJ1-3. TRBV12-2 is a pseudogene. The CDR3 is 16 amino acids. In DNA form, the CDR3 reads TGTGCAAGTCGCTTCCGACACAGAGGTTGGGGAAACACCATATATTTT. This gives the protein CASRFRHRGWGNTIYF.

This clone was counted between two and nine times. J is TRBJ2-1 and V is TRBV6-5, with a possible D match to TRBD2 (5 bases). Between the trimmed V and J ends, which lost 2 bases and 10 bases, there was a span of 9 bases. The CDR3 spans 12 residues. Looked up from germline, CDR1 is MNHEY and CDR2 is SVGAGI. The CDR3 sequence is CASSYGGWEQFF. CDR3 DNA sequence: TGTGCCAGCAGTTACGGAGGTTGGGAGCAGTTCTTC.

The chain links TRBV11-2 to TRBJ2-3, with D perhaps matching TRBD1 (5 bases). The germline CDR1 and CDR2 sequences are SGHAT and FQNNGV. The V end was cut by 5 bases, the J end by 3 bases, with 9 bases between. The CDR3 is 13 residues long. The CDR3: CASSPPGTDTQYF. DNA of the CDR3: TGTGCCAGCAGCCCCCCAGGGACAGATACGCAGTATTTT.

The CDR3 nucleotides read TGTGCCAGCAGAGCCTCATACACGTACAATGAGCAGTTCTTC. Translating it yields CASRASYTYNEQFF. V usage is TRBV27 and J usage is TRBJ2-1; D unclear. V lost 6 bases and J lost 4, with 13 bases in between. The V gene's germline CDR1 is MNHEY and CDR2 SMNVEV (reference sequence). The CDR3 extends over 14 amino acids.

Only a few counts were recorded for this clone. The chain joins TRBV7-9 to TRBJ1-5; D is undetermined. This CDR3 is 13 amino acids long. Trimming cost V 0 bases and J 14 bases, with 14 bases left between them. Germline-derived CDR1 and CDR2 are SEHNR and FQNEAQ (reference sequence). CDR3 residues: CASSLAQDGEKHF. CDR3 nucleotides: TGTGCCAGCAGCTTAGCCCAGGACGGGGAGAAGCATTTT. Supplemented by reference TRBV7-9 and TRBJ1-5, the full variable domain reads DTGVSQNPRHKITKRGQNVTFRCDPISEHNRLYWYRQTLGQGPEFLTYFQNEAQLEKSRLLSDRFSAERPKGSFSTLEIQRTEQGDSAMYLCASSLAQDGEKHFGDGTRLSIL.

The chain joins TRBV7-9 to TRBJ1-5; 7 bases agree with TRBD1. The V segment lost 5 bases and the J segment 4 bases; nucleotides outside the gene matches: 2. CDR1 and CDR2 from the germline V gene are SEHNR and FQNEAQ (reference sequence). The CDR3 covers 13 residues. CDR3 in amino acids: CASSEQGNQPQHF. The CDR3 DNA follows: TGTGCCAGCAGCGAACAGGGGAATCAGCCCCAGCATTTT.

The chain joins TRBV5-6 to TRBJ2-7; D gene unclear. The CDR3 length is 14 residues. V lost 4 bases and J 3 bases, leaving 14 bases between the germline ends. Germline V CDR1 and CDR2: SGHDT, YYEEEE. DNA for the CDR3: TGTGCCAGCAGCCAGTCGGGTTACCTCTACGAGCAGTACTTC. It is translated as CASSQSGYLYEQYF.

In this sample, this clone turned up a few times. V and J are TRBV7-3 and TRBJ1-1; D not resolved. The CDR3 is 13 amino acids. Between the trimmed V and J ends, which lost 4 bases and 1 base, there was a span of 7 bases. From germline, CDR1 is SGHTA and CDR2 FQGTGA. The CDR3 loop is CASSSYKNTEAFF. CDR3 DNA sequence: TGTGCCAGCAGCTCCTACAAGAACACTGAAGCTTTCTTT.

In the case of this clone: As the CDR3 is not closed by the conserved phenylalanine or tryptophan, this likely results from a read error. The DNA is omitted, as the CDR3 cannot be located on it reliably, and the CDR3 follows TCRdb's listing. The rearrangement links TRBV11-3 to TRBJ2-3; TRBD2, the table's D call, was not compared with the DNA. Per the germline V gene, CDR1 is SGHNT and CDR2 is YENEEA. The CDR3 region is 11 residues in length, termini included. The CDR3: CASSFRSGGTT.

The chain combines TRBV7-9 with TRBJ2-7; D unresolved. Per the germline V gene, CDR1 is SEHNR and CDR2 is FQNEAQ (reference sequence). V was cut by 4 bases and J by 4 bases, with 5 bases left in between. This CDR3 is built from 11 residues. As DNA, the CDR3 is TGTGCCAGCAGCTCTATATACGAGCAGTACTTC. Encoded protein: CASSSIYEQYF.

This clone came up once. The V call is TRBV9, the J call TRBJ1-2, with 7 bases that match TRBD1. The CDR3 covers 15 residues. The germline V gene encodes CDR1 SGDLS and CDR2 YYNGEE. V shed 1 base and J 5 bases; nucleotides not matched to a gene: 8. Here the CDR3 DNA reads TGTGCCAGCAGCGTATCCGGGACAGAGGTATATGGCTACACCTTC. This encodes CASSVSGTEVYGYTF.

The chain has TRBV7-3 and TRBJ2-6; D is perhaps TRBD2 (5 bases). With 2 bases removed from V and 0 bases from J, the gap between germline ends came to 8 bases. This CDR3 has 16 residues. The germline V gene has CDR1 SGHTA and CDR2 FQGTGA. For the CDR3, the DNA is TGTGCCAGCAGCTTACAACGGGGCTCTGGGGCCAACGTCCTGACTTTC. Translation: CASSLQRGSGANVLTF.

The chain recombines TRBV5-4 with TRBJ2-7; 12 nucleotides match TRBD2. Germline lookup yields CDR1 SGHNT and CDR2 YYREEE (reference sequence). The CDR3 is 15 amino acids. The V segment lost 4 bases and the J segment 0 bases; nucleotides outside the gene matches: 2. The CDR3 DNA reads TGTGCCAGCAGCGAGGGACTAGCGGGCTCCTACGAGCAGTACTTC. This translates into CASSEGLAGSYEQYF.

The gene calls are TRBV9 and TRBJ2-7, with 10 bases matching TRBD2. J lost 5 bases, V lost 0 bases, and 8 bases had no gene match. The germline V gene has CDR1 SGDLS and CDR2 YYNGEE. The CDR3 consists of 16 residues. The CDR3: CASSVGGTSVSHEQYF. In DNA, the CDR3 is TGTGCCAGCAGCGTAGGCGGGACTAGCGTGAGCCACGAGCAGTACTTC.

The genes are TRBV7-3 and TRBJ2-3; the D is unclear. Germline V gives CDR1 SGHTA, CDR2 FQGTGA. Trimming removed 1 base at V and 2 bases at J, with 10 bases between. The CDR3 extends over 15 amino acids. The CDR3: CASSLNGRDTDTQYF. The CDR3, as DNA: TGTGCCAGCAGCTTAAATGGTAGAGACACAGATACGCAGTATTTT.